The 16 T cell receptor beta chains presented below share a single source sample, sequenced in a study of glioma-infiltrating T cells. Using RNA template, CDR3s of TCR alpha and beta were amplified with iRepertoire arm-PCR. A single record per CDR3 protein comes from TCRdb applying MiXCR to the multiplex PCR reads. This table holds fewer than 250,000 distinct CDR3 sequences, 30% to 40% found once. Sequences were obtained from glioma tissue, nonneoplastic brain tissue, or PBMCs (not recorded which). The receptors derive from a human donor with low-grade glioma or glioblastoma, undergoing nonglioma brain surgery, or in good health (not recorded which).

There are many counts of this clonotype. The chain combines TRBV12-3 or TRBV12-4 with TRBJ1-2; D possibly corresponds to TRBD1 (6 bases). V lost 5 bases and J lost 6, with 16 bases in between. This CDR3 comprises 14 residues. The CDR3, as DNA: TGTGCCAGCAGTCCCCCCCTAAGGGGGAATGGCTACACCTTC. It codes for CASSPPLRGNGYTF.

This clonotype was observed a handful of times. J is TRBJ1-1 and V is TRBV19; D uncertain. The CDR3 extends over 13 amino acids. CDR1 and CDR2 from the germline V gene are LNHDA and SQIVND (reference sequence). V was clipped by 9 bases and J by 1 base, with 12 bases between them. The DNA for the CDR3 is TGTGCCAGCACAAGGGAGGGGAACACTGAAGCTTTCTTT. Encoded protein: CASTREGNTEAFF.

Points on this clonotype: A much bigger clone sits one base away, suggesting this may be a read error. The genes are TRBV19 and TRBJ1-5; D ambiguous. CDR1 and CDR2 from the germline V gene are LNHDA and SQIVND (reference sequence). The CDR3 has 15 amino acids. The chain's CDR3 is CANSMVSGAGQPQHF. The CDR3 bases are TGTGCCAATAGTATGGTCTCCGGAGCCGGGCAGCCCCAGCATTTT.

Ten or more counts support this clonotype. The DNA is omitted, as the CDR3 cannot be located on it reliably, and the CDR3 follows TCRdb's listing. The CDR3 spells CASSFLWSSYNEQFF. J is TRBJ2-1 and V is TRBV7-9. Ends included, the CDR3 has 15 residues. Germline CDR1 SEHNR, CDR2 FQNEAQ (reference sequence).

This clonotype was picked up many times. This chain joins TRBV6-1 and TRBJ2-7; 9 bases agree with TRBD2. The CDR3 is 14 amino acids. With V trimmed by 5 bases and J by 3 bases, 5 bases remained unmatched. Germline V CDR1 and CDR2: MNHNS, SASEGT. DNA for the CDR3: TGTGCCAGCAGTTCCGCGGGGGGGGTCTACGAGCAGTACTTC. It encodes CASSSAGGVYEQYF.

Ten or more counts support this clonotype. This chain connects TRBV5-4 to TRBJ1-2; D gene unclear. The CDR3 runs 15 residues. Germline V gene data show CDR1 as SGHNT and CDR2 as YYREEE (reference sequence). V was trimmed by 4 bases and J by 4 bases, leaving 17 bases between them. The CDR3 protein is CASSPVWMLGYGYTF. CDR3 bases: TGTGCCAGCAGCCCGGTCTGGATGCTAGGCTATGGCTACACCTTC.

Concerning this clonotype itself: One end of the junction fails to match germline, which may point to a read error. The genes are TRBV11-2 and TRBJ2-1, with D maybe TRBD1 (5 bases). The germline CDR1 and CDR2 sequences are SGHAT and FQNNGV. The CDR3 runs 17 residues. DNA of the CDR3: TGTGCCATCAGCTTACCCCAGACAGCTGGCTCCTACAATGAGCAGTTCTTC. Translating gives CAISLPQTAGSYNEQFF.

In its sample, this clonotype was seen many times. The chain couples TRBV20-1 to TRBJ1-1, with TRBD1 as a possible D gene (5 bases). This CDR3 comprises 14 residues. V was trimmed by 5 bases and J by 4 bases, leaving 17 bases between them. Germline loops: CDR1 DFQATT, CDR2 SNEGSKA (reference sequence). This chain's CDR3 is CSAPTGTIATEAFF. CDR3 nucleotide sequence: TGCAGTGCTCCTACAGGAACAATAGCCACTGAAGCTTTCTTT.

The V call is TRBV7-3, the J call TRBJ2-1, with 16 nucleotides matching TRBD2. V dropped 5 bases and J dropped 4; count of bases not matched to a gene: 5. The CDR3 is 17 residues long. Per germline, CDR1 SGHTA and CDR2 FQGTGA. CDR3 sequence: CASSPLGLAGGYNEQFF. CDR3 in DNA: TGTGCCAGCAGCCCCCTGGGACTAGCGGGAGGGTACAATGAGCAGTTCTTC.

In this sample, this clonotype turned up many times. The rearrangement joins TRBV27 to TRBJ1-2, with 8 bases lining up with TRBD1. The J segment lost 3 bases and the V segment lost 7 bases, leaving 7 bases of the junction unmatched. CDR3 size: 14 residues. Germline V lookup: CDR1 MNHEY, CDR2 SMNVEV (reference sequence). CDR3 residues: CASTMTGAHYGYTF. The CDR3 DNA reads TGTGCCAGCACCATGACAGGGGCCCACTATGGCTACACCTTC.

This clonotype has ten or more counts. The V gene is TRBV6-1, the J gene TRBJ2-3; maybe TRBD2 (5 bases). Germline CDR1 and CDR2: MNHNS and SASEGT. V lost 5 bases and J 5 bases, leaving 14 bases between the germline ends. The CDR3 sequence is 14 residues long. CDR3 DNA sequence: TGTGCCAGCAGTTCGTGGGAGCGAAGAGATACGCAGTATTTT. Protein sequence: CASSSWERRDTQYF.

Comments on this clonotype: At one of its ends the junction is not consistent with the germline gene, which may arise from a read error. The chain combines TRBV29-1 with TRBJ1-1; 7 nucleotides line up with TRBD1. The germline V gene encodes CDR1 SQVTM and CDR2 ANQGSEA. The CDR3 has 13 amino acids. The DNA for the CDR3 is TGCAACGTTGGAGGGACAGTGAACACTGAAGCTTTCTTT. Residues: CNVGGTVNTEAFF. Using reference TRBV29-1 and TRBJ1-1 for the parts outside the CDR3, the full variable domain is SAVISQKPSRDICQRGTSLTIQCQVDSQVTMMFWYRQQPGQSLTLIATANQGSEATYESGFVIDKFPISRPNLTFSTLTVSNMSPEDSSIYLCNVGGTVNTEAFFGQGTRLTVV.

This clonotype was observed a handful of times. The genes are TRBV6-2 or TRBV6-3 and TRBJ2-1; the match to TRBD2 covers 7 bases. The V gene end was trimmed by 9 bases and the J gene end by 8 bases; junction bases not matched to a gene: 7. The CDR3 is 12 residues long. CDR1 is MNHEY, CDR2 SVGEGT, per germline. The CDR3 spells CASSLAQYEQFF. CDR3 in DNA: TGTGCCAGTTCACTAGCGCAATATGAGCAGTTCTTC.

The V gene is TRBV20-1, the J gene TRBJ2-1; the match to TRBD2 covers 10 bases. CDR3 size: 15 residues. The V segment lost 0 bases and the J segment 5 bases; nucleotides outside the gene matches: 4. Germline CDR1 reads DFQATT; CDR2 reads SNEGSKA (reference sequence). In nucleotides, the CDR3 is TGCAGTGCTAGAGATCAGAGCGGGAGGGACAATGAGCAGTTCTTC. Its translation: CSARDQSGRDNEQFF.

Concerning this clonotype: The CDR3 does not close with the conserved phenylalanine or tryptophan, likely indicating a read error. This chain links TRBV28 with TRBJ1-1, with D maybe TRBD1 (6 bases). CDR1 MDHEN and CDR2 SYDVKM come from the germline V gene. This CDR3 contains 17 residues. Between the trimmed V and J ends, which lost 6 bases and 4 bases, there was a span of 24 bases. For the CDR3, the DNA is TGTGCCAGCAGCCGGGGGCGGTCGGCCTCTAAGGGCACTGAAGCTTTCTCT. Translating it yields CASSRGRSASKGTEAFS.

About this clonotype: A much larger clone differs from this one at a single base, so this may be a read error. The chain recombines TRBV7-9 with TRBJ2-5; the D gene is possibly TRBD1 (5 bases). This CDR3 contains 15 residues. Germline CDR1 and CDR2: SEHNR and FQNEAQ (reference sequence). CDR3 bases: TGTGCCAGAAGCTTCCTACAGGAGCCAAAGGAGACCCAGTACTTC. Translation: CARSFLQEPKETQYF.